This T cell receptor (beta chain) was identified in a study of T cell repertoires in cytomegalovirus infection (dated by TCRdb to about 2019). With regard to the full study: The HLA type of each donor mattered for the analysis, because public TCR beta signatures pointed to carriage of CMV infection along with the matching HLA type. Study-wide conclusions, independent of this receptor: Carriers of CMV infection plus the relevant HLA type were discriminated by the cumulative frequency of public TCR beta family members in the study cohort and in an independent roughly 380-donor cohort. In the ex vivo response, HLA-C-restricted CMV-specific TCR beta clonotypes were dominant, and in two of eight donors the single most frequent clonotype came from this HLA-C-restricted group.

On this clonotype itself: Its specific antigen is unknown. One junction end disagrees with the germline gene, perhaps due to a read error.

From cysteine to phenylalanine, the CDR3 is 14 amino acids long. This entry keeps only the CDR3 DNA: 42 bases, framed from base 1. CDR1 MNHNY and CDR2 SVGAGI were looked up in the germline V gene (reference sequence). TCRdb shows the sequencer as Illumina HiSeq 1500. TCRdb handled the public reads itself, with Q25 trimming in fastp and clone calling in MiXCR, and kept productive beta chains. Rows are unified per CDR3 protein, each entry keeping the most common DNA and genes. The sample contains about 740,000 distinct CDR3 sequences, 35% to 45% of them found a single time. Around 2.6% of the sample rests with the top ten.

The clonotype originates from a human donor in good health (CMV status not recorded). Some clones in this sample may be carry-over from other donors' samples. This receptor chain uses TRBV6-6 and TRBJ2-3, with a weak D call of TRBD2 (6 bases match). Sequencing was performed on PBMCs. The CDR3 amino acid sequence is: CASSNRGSTDTKYF. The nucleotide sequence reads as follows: TGTGCCAGCAGTAACCGGGGGAGCACAGATACGAAGTATTTT.